The 9 T cell receptor beta chains below were found in one sample sequenced in a study of blood T cells in healthy people across ages. Next came a second PCR, run for about 6 to 12 cycles, which used a sample-barcoded 5' primer along with a J-beta primer mix. MiXCR was run by TCRdb on the 5' RACE reads, yielding one entry per CDR3 protein. This table has around 1,600,000 distinct CDR3 sequences, approximately 43% appearing once. Material for sequencing was blood. The receptors here all came from a woman younger than 30 in good health.

The chain is built from TRBV15 and TRBJ2-5; 7 positions match TRBD2. Germline lookup yields CDR1 LNHNV and CDR2 YYDKDF (reference sequence). The CDR3 runs to 16 residues. With V trimmed by 6 bases and J by 2 bases, 12 bases remained unmatched. The CDR3 bases are TGTGCCACCAGAGTAGGGTTGGCTAGCGGTCAAGAGACCCAGTACTTC. Its translation is CATRVGLASGQETQYF.

V is TRBV7-2 and J is TRBJ2-7; 13 bases line up with TRBD2. The CDR3 totals 14 residues. CDR1 and CDR2 from the germline V gene are SGHTA and FQGNSA. The J segment lost 6 bases and the V segment lost 5 bases, leaving 4 bases of the junction unmatched. The CDR3 sequence: CASSELAGGSEQYF. DNA of the CDR3: TGTGCCAGCAGCGAACTAGCGGGAGGGTCCGAGCAGTACTTC. Filled out from reference TRBV7-2 and TRBJ2-7, the complete variable domain reads GAGVSQSPSNKVTEKGKDVELRCDPISGHTALYWYRQSLGQGLEFLIYFQGNSAPDKSGLPSDRFSAERTGGSVSTLTIQRTQQEDSAVYLCASSELAGGSEQYFGPGTRLTVT.

The V call is TRBV20-1, the J call TRBJ2-1; the D is unclear. With 0 bases removed from V and 4 bases from J, the gap between germline ends came to 10 bases. Germline CDR1 reads DFQATT; CDR2 reads SNEGSKA (reference sequence). This CDR3 region has 14 residues. CDR3: CSARDFQRYNEQFF. The DNA of the CDR3 is TGCAGTGCTAGAGATTTCCAGAGGTACAATGAGCAGTTCTTC.

This clonotype occurred a few times. This sequence joins TRBV7-2 and TRBJ2-3, with D perhaps matching TRBD2 (8 bases). V lost 2 bases, J lost 2 bases, and 14 bases lay in between. Germline CDR1 reads SGHTA; CDR2 reads FQGNSA. The CDR3 length is 16 residues. Here the CDR3 DNA reads TGTGCCAGCAGCTTAAACAGGGGACTAGTCACAGATACGCAGTATTTT. It yields the protein CASSLNRGLVTDTQYF.

The V and J genes are TRBV21-1 and TRBJ1-5; the table assigns TRBD1, which was not confirmed against the DNA. TRBV21-1 constitutes a pseudogene. This CDR3 spans 19 amino acids. The CDR3 DNA reads TGTGCCAGCAGCAATGGGACAGGGGGCTTATTTATCAGCAATCAGCCCCAGCATTTT. This codes for CASSNGTGGLFISNQPQHF.

The chain is built from TRBV7-2 and TRBJ2-3; 7 bases match TRBD2. The V segment lost 5 bases and the J segment 0 bases; nucleotides outside the gene matches: 11. The CDR3 has 17 residues. Germline V lookup: CDR1 SGHTA, CDR2 FQGNSA. The CDR3 sequence: CASSGALSGSSTDTQYF. The CDR3 region has the DNA TGTGCCAGCAGCGGGGCCCTTAGCGGGTCTAGCACAGATACGCAGTATTTT.

J is TRBJ2-1 and V is TRBV7-8; 9 positions match TRBD1. The J segment lost 6 bases and the V segment lost 2 bases, leaving 11 bases of the junction unmatched. In germline, CDR1 is SGHVS, CDR2 FQNEAQ. The CDR3 is 17 amino acids. The CDR3 DNA reads as TGTGCCAGCAGCTTACCTCAAACAGGGGGCTTCGGCAATGAGCAGTTCTTC. Protein sequence: CASSLPQTGGFGNEQFF.

V gene TRBV7-3 combines with J gene TRBJ2-1, with no clear D. Trimming took 2 bases from V and 7 from J, leaving 12 bases between them. This CDR3 region has 14 residues. Germline values: CDR1 SGHTA, CDR2 FQGTGA. The CDR3 sequence is CASSLLPVGNEQFF. The DNA for the CDR3 is TGTGCCAGCAGCTTATTACCGGTTGGGAATGAGCAGTTCTTC.

J is TRBJ2-1 and V is TRBV5-1; 9 nucleotides align to TRBD2. J lost 7 bases, V lost 1 base, and 9 bases had no gene match. Germline-derived CDR1 and CDR2 are SGHRS and YFSETQ. The CDR3 sequence is 16 residues long. CDR3 sequence (DNA): TGCGCCAGCAGCTTGCGTTCTTCGCGGGAGGGGAATGAGCAGTTCTTC. This sequence encodes CASSLRSSREGNEQFF.